This T cell receptor (beta chain) was documented in a study of blood T cells in healthy people across ages. The CDR3 length is 11 residues. V lost 3 bases and J 11 bases, leaving 13 bases between the germline ends. Per the germline V gene, CDR1 is DFQATT and CDR2 is SNEGSKA (reference sequence). Turning to this clonotype: It may be a read error: a sequence one base away is much more abundant.

Using a J-beta primer mix together with a sample-barcoded 5' primer, a second PCR was run for roughly 6 to 11 cycles. TCRdb reprocessed the 5' RACE reads via MiXCR and lists one record per CDR3 protein. The sample carries roughly 1,700,000 distinct CDR3 sequences, 28% recorded once. The chain combines TRBV20-1 with TRBJ2-5; D gene uncertain. The sample was blood. This receptor was identified in a woman in her 30s in good health. The CDR3 DNA is TGCAGTGCTAGGGTCGGCATCGGGCAGTACTTC. It translates to CSARVGIGQYF.